The table lists the clone carrying this T cell receptor beta chain with many counts. Its antigen is currently unknown. The protocol attached unique molecular identifiers to individual cDNA molecules. One entry per CDR3 protein results from TCRdb running MiXCR on the 5' RACE reads. The repertoire holds 80,000 to 95,000 distinct CDR3 sequences, roughly 15% seen once, with about 1.5% in the top ten. CDR1 is LNHDA, CDR2 SQIVND, per germline (reference sequence). V lost 3 bases and J 4 bases, leaving 10 bases between the germline ends. The CDR3 sequence is 14 residues long. The data belong to a study of early T cells in non-severe SARS-CoV-2 infection. Study-wide background: The input, bulk RNA from unsorted whole blood, was sequenced, and chains were unpaired. Study-wide findings and caveats: Matching against VDJdb likely underestimated virus-specific expansions, favoring anti-spike CD8.

The chain has TRBV19 and TRBJ2-1; D is possibly TRBD2 (7 bases). The TCR was taken from an adult who was a healthcare worker with PCR-confirmed SARS-CoV-2 infection or an uninfected control (not recorded which). The specimen sequenced was whole blood. The CDR3 nucleotides read TGTGCCAGTAGTATGGGGGGGCGGTACAATGAGCAGTTCTTC. Protein: CASSMGGRYNEQFF. Together with reference TRBV19 and TRBJ2-1, the CDR3 gives the full variable domain: DGGITQSPKYLFRKEGQNVTLSCEQNLNHDAMYWYRQDPGQGLRLIYYSQIVNDFQKGDIAEGYSVSREKKESFPLTVTSAQKNPTAFYLCASSMGGRYNEQFFGPGTRLTVL.